This T cell receptor beta chain stems from a study of blood T cell repertoires in COVID-19. About the research overall: T cells, B-cell-depleted T cells, or PBMCs provided the cDNA or gDNA that served as material.

Original data processing: From reference gene primer amplification, estimates of nucleated cell counts were derived. Sequencing was performed with immunoSEQ multiplex PCR; in TCRdb, only in-frame clones are kept and a portion is missing. The D gene and trimming were derived from the DNA, and the V and J assignments and clone size from that table. The sample contains some 300,000 clones, around four fifths of which appear only once. The origin of this receptor is a woman between 45 and 65 years old with active or convalescent COVID-19. The sample was peripheral blood.

In nucleotides, the CDR3 is TGTGCCAGCAGTCGGACTAGCGGGAGCTTCTACGAGCAGTACTTC. Translating gives CASSRTSGSFYEQYF. The chain joins TRBV6-5 to TRBJ2-7; 13 positions agree with TRBD2. Germline values: CDR1 MNHEY, CDR2 SVGAGI. The CDR3 consists of 15 residues. V shed 5 bases and J 3 bases; nucleotides not matched to a gene: 4.